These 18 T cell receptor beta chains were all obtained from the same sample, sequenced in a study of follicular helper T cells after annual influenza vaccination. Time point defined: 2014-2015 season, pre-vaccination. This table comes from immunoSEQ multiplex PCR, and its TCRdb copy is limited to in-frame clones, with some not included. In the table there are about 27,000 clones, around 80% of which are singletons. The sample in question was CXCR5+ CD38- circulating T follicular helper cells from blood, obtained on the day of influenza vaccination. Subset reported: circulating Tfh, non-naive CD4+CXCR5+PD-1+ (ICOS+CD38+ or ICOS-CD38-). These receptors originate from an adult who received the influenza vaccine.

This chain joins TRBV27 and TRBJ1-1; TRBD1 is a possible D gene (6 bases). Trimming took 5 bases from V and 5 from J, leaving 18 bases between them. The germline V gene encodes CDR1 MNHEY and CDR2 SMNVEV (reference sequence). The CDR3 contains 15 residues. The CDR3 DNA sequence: TGTGCCAGCAGTCCAAGACAGGCGGGGGGGACTGAAGCTTTCTTT. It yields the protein CASSPRQAGGTEAFF.

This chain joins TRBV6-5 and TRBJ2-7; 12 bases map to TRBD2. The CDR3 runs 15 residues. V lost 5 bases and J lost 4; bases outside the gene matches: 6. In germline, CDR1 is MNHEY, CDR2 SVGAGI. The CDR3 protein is CASSPTSGSFYEQYF. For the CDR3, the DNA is TGTGCCAGCAGTCCGACTAGCGGGAGCTTTTACGAGCAGTACTTC.

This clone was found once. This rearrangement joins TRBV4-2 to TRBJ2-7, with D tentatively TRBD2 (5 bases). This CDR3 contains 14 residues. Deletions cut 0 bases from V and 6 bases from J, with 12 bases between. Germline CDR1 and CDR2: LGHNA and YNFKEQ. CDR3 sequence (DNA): TGTGCCAGCAGCCAAGATTCGTCGGGGAGCGAGCAGTACTTC. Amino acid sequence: CASSQDSSGSEQYF.

The CDR3 DNA reads TGTGCCAGCAGTATCGGGAGCTCCTACAATGAGCAGTTCTTC. Its protein is CASSIGSSYNEQFF. V usage is TRBV11-1 and J usage is TRBJ2-1, with D maybe TRBD2 (6 bases). Germline-derived CDR1 and CDR2 are SGHAT and FQDESV (reference sequence). The CDR3 has 14 residues. V gave up 6 bases and J gave up 0 bases, with 9 bases separating them.

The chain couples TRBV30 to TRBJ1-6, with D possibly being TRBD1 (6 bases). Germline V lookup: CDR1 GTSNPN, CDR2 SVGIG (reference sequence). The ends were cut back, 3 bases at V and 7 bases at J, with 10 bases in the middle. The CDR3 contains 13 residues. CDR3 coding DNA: TGTGCCTGGAGGAACAGGGAAAATTCACCCCTCCACTTT. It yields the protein CAWRNRENSPLHF.

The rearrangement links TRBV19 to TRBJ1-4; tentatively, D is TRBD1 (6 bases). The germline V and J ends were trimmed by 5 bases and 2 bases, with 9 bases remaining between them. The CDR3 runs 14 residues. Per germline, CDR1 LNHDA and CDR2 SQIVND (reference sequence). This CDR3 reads CASSLGQTNEKLFF. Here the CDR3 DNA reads TGTGCCAGTAGTCTCGGACAGACTAATGAAAAACTGTTTTTT.

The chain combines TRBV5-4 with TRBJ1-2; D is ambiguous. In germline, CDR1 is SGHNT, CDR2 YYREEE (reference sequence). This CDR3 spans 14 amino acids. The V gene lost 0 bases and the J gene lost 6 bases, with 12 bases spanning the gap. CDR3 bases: TGTGCCAGCAGCTTGGTATACGAGTCGGATGGCTACACCTTC. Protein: CASSLVYESDGYTF.

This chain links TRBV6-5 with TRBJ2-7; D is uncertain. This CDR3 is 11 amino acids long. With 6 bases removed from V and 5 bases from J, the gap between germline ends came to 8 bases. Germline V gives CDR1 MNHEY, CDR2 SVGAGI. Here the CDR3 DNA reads TGTGCCAGCAGCCGAGACAACGAGCAGTACTTC. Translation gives CASSRDNEQYF.

For the CDR3, the DNA is TGTGCCAGCAGTGAGACGCCGGGGGCCAAAAACATTCAGTACTTC. The encoded protein is CASSETPGAKNIQYF. V and J are TRBV6-1 and TRBJ2-4, with D possibly matching TRBD2 (5 bases). Per germline, CDR1 MNHNS and CDR2 SASEGT. This CDR3 spans 15 amino acids. With 3 bases removed from V and 1 base from J, the gap between germline ends came to 10 bases.

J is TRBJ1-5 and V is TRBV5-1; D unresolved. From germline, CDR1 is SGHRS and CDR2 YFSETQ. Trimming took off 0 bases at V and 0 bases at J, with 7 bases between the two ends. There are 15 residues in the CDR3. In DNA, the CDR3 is TGCGCCAGCAGCTTGGCCGGGAATAGCAATCAGCCCCAGCATTTT. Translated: CASSLAGNSNQPQHF.

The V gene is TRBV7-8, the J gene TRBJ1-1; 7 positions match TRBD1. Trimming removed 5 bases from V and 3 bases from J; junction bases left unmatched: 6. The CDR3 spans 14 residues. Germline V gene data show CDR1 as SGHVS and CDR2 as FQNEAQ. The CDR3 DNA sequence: TGTGCCAGCAGCCAACAGACAGGGCACACTGAAGCTTTCTTT. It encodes CASSQQTGHTEAFF.

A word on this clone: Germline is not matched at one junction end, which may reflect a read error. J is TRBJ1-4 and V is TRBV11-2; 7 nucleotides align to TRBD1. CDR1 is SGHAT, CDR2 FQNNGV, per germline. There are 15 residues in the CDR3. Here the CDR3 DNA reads TGTGCCAGCAGCTTAACGGGACAGATGAATGGAAAACTGTTTTTT. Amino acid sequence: CASSLTGQMNGKLFF.

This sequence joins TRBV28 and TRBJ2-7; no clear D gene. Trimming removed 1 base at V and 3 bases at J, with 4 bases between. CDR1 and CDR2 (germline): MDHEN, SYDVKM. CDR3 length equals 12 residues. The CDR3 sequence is CASSLYGYEQYF. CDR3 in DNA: TGTGCCAGCAGTTTATACGGCTACGAGCAGTACTTC. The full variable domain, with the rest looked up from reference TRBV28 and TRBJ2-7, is DVKVTQSSRYLVKRTGEKVFLECVQDMDHENMFWYRQDPGLGLRLIYFSYDVKMKEKGDIPEGYSVSREKKERFSLILESASTNQTSMYLCASSLYGYEQYFGPGTRLTVT.

This chain's CDR3 is CASSARDRGEKLFF. CDR3 DNA sequence: TGTGCCAGCAGCGCCCGGGACAGGGGTGAAAAACTGTTTTTT. The chain recombines TRBV11-2 with TRBJ1-4; 10 nucleotides match TRBD1. Germline V CDR1 and CDR2: SGHAT, FQNNGV. V gave up 5 bases and J gave up 7 bases; unmatched junction bases: 4. This CDR3 contains 14 residues.

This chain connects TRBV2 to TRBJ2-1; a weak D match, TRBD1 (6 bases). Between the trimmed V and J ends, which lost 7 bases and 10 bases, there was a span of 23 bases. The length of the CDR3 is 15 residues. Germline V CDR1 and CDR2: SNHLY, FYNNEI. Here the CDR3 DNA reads TGTGCCAGCACAGTATGGGAACCCACCACAGGGGAGCAGTTCTTC. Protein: CASTVWEPTTGEQFF.

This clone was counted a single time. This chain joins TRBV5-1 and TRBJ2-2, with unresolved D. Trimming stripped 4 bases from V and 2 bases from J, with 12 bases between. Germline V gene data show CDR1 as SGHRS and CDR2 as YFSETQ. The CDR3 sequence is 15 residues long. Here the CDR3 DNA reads TGCGCCAGCAGCCGATCGGTCTCTAACACCGGGGAGCTGTTTTTT. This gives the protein CASSRSVSNTGELFF.

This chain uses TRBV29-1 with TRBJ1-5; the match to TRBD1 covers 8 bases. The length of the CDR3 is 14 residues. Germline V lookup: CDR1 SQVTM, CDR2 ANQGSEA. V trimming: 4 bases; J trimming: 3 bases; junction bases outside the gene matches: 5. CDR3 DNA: TGCAGCGTTGTGACAGGGGCCCACAATCAGCCCCAGCATTTT. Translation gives CSVVTGAHNQPQHF.

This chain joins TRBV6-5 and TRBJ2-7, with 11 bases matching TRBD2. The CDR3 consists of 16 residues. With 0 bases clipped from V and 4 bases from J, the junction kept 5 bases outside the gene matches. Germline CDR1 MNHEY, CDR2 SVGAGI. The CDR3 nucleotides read TGTGCCAGCAGTTACTCTAGCGGGGGGGCCGGTTACGAGCAGTACTTC. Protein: CASSYSSGGAGYEQYF.